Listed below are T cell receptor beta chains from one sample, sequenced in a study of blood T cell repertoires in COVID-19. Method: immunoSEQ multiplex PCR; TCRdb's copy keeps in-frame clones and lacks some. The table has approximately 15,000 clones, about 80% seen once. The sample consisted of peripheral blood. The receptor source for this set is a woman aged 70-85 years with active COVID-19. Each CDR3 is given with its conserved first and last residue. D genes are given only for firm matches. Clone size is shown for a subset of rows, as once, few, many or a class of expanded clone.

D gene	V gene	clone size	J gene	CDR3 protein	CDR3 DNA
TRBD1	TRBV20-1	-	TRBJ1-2	CSASGEGADGYTF	TGCAGTGCTAGTGGAGAGGGGGCAGATGGCTACACCTTC
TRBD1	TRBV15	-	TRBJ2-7	CATSRVDRAYEQYF	TGTGCCACCAGCAGAGTTGACAGGGCCTACGAGCAGTACTTC
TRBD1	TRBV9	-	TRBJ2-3	CASSGNQGAPWAGSADTQYF	TGTGCCAGCAGCGGAAATCAGGGGGCCCCGTGGGCGGGTAGCGCAGATACGCAGTATTTT
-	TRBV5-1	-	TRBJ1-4	CASSLEGPPNEKLFF	TGCGCCAGCAGCTTGGAGGGGCCTCCTAATGAAAAACTGTTTTTT
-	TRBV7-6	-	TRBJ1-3	CAGGQGGTLSGNTIYF	TGTGCCGGTGGGCAGGGAGGGACACTCTCTGGAAACACCATATATTTT
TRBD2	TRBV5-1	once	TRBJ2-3	CASSFGTSGDDTQYF	TGCGCCAGCAGCTTCGGGACTAGCGGAGATGATACGCAGTATTTT
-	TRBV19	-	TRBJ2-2	CASSMGPGGITGELFF	TGTGCCAGTAGTATGGGCCCAGGAGGCATTACCGGGGAGCTGTTTTTT
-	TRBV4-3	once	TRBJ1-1	CASSQDLAREAFF	TGCGCCAGCAGCCAAGATCTGGCCAGGGAAGCTTTCTTT
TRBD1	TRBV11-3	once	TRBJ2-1	CASSLSSGQGPYNEQFF	TGTGCCAGCAGCCTCTCCTCTGGACAGGGACCTTACAATGAGCAGTTCTTC
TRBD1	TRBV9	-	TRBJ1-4	CASSVSGTGGIGSEKLFF	TGTGCCAGCAGCGTCTCGGGGACAGGGGGAATCGGTAGTGAAAAACTGTTTTTT
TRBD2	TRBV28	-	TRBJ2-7	CASALAGPYEQYF	TGTGCCAGCGCTTTAGCGGGTCCCTACGAGCAGTACTTC
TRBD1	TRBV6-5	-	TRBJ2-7	CASSGQGRQYF	TGTGCCAGCAGCGGACAGGGCCGGCAGTACTTC
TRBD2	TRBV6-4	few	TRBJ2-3	CASSSWTSGHSTDTQYF	TGTGCCAGCAGTTCCTGGACTAGCGGGCATAGCACAGATACGCAGTATTTT
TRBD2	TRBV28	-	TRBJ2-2	CAIRLTSGSRKTGELFF	TGTGCCATCCGTCTGACTAGCGGGAGTAGGAAAACCGGGGAGCTGTTTTTT
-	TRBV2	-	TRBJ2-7	CASSDGTYEQYF	TGTGCCAGCAGTGACGGGACCTACGAGCAGTACTTC
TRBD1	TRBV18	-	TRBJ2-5	CASSPEGQKETQYF	TGTGCCAGCTCACCAGAGGGACAGAAAGAGACCCAGTACTTC
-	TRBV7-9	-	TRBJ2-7	CASSLGQAWQYF	TGTGCCAGCAGCTTAGGCCAGGCTTGGCAGTACTTC
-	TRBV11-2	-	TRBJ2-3	CASSLGVSGLHTDTQYF	TGTGCCAGCAGCTTAGGGGTGTCAGGACTACACACAGATACGCAGTATTTT
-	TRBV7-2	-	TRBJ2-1	CASSSGSGAYNEQFF	TGTGCCAGCAGCTCGGGCAGCGGAGCCTACAATGAGCAGTTCTTC
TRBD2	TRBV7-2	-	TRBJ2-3	CASSLKREAFHTQYF	TGTGCCAGCAGCTTAAAGCGGGAGGCCTTTCATACGCAGTATTTT
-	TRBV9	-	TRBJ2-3	CASSGTGSADTQYF	TGTGCCAGCAGCGGCACGGGGTCGGCAGATACGCAGTATTTT
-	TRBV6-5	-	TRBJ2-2	CASSPTTGELFF	TGTGCCAGCAGTCCTACTACCGGGGAGCTGTTTTTT
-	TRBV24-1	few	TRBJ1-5	CATRNRDNQPQHF	TGTGCCACCAGAAACAGGGACAATCAGCCCCAGCATTTT
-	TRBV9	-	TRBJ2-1	CASSPAGSGYNEQFF	TGTGCCAGCAGCCCGGCAGGGTCGGGCTACAATGAGCAGTTCTTC
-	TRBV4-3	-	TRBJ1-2	CASSLRVFDGYTF	TGCGCCAGCAGCCTCCGGGTCTTCGATGGCTACACCTTC
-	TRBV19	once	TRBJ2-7	CASSIGSYEQYF	TGTGCCAGTAGTATCGGCTCCTACGAGCAGTACTTC
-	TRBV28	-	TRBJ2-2	CASSLSGTGELFF	TGTGCCAGCAGTTTATCGGGGACCGGGGAGCTGTTTTTT
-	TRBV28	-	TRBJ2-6	CASGGGGANSGANVLTF	TGTGCCAGCGGGGGAGGCGGGGCGAACTCTGGGGCCAACGTCCTGACTTTC
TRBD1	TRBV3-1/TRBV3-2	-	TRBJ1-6	CASSRDSSYNSPLHF	TGTGCCAGCAGCCGGGACAGCTCCTATAATTCACCCCTCCACTTT
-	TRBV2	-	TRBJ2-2	CASSPQGLGNTGELFF	TGTGCCAGCAGTCCACAGGGTCTGGGGAACACCGGGGAGCTGTTTTTT
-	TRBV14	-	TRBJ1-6	CASSQEGGRSSPLHF	TGTGCCAGCAGCCAAGAAGGGGGAAGGAGTTCACCCCTCCACTTT
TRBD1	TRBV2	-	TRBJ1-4	CASSQQGAREKLFF	TGTGCCAGCAGTCAACAGGGGGCGAGAGAAAAACTGTTTTTT
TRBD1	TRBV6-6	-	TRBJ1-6	CASNPGQGNNSPLHF	TGTGCCAGCAACCCCGGACAGGGGAATAATTCACCCCTCCACTTT
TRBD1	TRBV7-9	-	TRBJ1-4	CASSLTGVGEKLFF	TGTGCCAGCAGCCTGACAGGGGTGGGAGAAAAACTGTTTTTT
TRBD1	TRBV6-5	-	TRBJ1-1	CASRRQGENTEAFF	TGTGCCAGCAGACGACAGGGGGAGAACACTGAAGCTTTCTTT
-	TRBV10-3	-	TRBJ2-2	CAISESLSRGLNTGELFF	TGTGCCATCAGTGAGTCTTTAAGTCGGGGATTGAACACCGGGGAGCTGTTTTTT
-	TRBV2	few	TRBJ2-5	CAGGSSGRGRETQYF	TGTGCCGGCGGATCTTCAGGCAGGGGGAGGGAGACCCAGTACTTC
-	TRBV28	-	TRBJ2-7	CASSFPSVAPTYEQYF	TGTGCCAGCAGTTTTCCTAGTGTAGCCCCCACCTACGAGCAGTACTTC
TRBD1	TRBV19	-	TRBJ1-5	CASRTGQGRDQPQHF	TGTGCCAGTAGGACGGGACAGGGAAGGGATCAGCCCCAGCATTTT
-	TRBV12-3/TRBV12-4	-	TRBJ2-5	CASMREAGTQYF	TGTGCCAGCATGAGGGAAGCCGGGACCCAGTACTTC
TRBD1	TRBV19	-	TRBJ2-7	CASTKTGLSYEQYF	TGTGCCAGTACTAAGACAGGGTTATCCTACGAGCAGTACTTC
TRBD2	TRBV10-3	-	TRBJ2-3	CAISGELAGEGDTQYF	TGTGCCATCAGTGGGGAGCTAGCGGGAGAAGGGGATACGCAGTATTTT
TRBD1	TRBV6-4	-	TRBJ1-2	CASSPGTGDYGYTF	TGTGCCAGCAGCCCCGGGACAGGGGACTATGGCTACACCTTC
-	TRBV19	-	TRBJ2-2	CASWTSGRANTGELFF	TGTGCCAGTTGGACGAGCGGCAGAGCGAACACCGGGGAGCTGTTTTTT
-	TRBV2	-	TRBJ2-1	CASRVASSYNEQFF	TGTGCCAGCAGGGTCGCGAGCTCCTACAATGAGCAGTTCTTC
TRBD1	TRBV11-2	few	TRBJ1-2	CASSLEWGPGQGDYGYTF	TGTGCCAGCAGCTTAGAATGGGGGCCGGGACAGGGGGACTATGGCTACACCTTC
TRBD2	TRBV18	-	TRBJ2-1	CASSPPGVAGENEQFF	TGTGCCAGCTCACCACCTGGGGTAGCGGGAGAAAATGAGCAGTTCTTC
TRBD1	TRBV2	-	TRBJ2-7	CASGRDRELYEQYF	TGTGCCAGCGGGCGGGACAGGGAATTATACGAGCAGTACTTC
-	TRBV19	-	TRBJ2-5	CASKGAAETQYF	TGTGCCAGTAAAGGAGCGGCAGAGACCCAGTACTTC
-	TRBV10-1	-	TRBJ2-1	CASTVGANNEQFF	TGCGCCAGCACTGTGGGGGCAAACAATGAGCAGTTCTTC
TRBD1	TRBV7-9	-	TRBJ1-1	CASSPRQGSTEAFF	TGTGCCAGCAGCCCGCGACAGGGGAGCACTGAAGCTTTCTTT